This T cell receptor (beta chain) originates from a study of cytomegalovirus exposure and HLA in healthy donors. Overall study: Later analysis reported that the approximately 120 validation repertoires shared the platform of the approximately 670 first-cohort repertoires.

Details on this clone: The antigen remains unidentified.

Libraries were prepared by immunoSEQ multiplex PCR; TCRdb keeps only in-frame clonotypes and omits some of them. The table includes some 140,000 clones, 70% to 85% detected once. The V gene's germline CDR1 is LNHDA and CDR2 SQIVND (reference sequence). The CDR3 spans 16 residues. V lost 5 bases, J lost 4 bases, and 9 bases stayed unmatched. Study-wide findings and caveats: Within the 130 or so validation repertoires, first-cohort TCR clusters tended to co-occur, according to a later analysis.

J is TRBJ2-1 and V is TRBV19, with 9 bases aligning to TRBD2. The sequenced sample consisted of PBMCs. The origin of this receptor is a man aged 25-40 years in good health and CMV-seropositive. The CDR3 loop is CASSRATSGFYNEQFF. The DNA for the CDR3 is TGTGCCAGTAGTCGGGCGACTAGCGGTTTTTACAATGAGCAGTTCTTC.